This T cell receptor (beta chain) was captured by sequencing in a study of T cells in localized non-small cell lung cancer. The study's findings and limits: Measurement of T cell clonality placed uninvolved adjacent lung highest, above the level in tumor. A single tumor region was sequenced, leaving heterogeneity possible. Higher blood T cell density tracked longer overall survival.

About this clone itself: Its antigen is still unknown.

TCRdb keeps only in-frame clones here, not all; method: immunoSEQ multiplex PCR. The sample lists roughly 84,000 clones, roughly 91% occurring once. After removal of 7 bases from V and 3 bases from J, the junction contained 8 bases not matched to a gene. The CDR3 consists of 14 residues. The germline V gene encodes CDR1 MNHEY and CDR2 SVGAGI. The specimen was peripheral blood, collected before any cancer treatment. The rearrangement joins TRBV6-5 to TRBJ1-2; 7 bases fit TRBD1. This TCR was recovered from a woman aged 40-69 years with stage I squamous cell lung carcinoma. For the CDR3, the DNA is TGTGCCAGCACCACACCGGGACAGTACTATGGCTACACCTTC. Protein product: CASTTPGQYYGYTF.